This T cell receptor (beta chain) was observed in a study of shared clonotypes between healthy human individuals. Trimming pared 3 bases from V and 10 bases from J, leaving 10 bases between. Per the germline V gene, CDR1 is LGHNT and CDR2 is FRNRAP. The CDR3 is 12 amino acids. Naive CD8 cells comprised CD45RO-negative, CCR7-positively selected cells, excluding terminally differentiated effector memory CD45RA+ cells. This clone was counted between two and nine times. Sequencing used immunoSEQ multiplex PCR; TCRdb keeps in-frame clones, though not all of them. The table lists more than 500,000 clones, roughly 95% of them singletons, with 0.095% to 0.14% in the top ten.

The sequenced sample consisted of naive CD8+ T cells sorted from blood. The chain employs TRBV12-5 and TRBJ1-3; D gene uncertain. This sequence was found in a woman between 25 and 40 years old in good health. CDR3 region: CASGFFPGTIYF. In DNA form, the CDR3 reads TGTGCTAGTGGTTTCTTCCCTGGTACCATATATTTT.